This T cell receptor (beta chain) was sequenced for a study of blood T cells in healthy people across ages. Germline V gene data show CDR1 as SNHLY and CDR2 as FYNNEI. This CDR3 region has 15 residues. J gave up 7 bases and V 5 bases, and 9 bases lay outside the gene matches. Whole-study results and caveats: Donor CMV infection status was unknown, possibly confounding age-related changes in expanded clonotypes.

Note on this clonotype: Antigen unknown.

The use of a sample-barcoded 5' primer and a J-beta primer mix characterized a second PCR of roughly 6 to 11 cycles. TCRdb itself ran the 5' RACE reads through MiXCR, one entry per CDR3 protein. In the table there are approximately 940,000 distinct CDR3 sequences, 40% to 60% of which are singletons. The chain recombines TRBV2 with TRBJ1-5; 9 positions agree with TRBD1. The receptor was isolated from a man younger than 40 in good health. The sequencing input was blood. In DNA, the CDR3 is TGTGCCAGCAGTATCTGGACAGGGGATCGGCAGCCCCAGCATTTT. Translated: CASSIWTGDRQPQHF.